Here is one TCR beta chain with its context. The data stem from a study of blood T cell repertoires in COVID-19. About the study: Sites across the United States, Italy and Spain contributed samples from acute and convalescent COVID-19.

Profiled with immunoSEQ multiplex PCR; TCRdb holds only in-frame clones, not every one. The table has approximately 180,000 clones, over 75% seen once. Deletions cut 1 base from V and 8 bases from J, with 5 bases between. The length of the CDR3 is 11 residues. Germline V gene sequence: CDR1 SQVTM, CDR2 ANQGSEA. Sequenced: peripheral blood. The J gene is TRBJ1-4, the V gene TRBV29-1; D is unresolved. The receptor's source is a man in his forties or fifties with active or convalescent COVID-19. The CDR3 DNA is TGCAGCGTTGAAGTGGGCGAAAAACTGTTTTTT. This translates into CSVEVGEKLFF.